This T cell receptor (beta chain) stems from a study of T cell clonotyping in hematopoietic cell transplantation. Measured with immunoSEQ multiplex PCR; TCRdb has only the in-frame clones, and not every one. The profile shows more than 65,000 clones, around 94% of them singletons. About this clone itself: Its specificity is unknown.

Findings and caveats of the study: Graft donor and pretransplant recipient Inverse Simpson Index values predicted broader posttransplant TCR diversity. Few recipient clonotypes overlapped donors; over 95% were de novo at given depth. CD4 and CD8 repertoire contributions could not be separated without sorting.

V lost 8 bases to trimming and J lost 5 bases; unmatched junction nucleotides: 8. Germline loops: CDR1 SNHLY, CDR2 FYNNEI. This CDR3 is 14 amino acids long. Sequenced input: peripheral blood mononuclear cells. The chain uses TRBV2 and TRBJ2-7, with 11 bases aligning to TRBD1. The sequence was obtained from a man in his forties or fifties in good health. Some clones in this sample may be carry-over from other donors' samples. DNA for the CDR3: TGTGCCAGCTGCCGCCGGACAGGGGGCAACGAGCAGTACTTC. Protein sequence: CASCRRTGGNEQYF.